Presented here are 22 T cell receptor beta chains from one specimen sequenced in a study of cytomegalovirus exposure and HLA in healthy donors. The table came from immunoSEQ multiplex PCR; TCRdb's copy has only in-frame clones and leaves some out. The table has under 300,000 clones, roughly 90% seen once; the top ten hold around 0.34%. What was sequenced was PBMCs. These receptors were collected from a woman younger than 35 in good health and CMV-seronegative.

This chain's CDR3 is CASSLGTRPNEQFF. The CDR3 DNA reads as TGTGCCAGCAGTCTAGGAACTAGACCCAATGAGCAGTTCTTC. V is TRBV7-9 and J is TRBJ2-1; D perhaps matches TRBD2 (5 bases). The CDR3 is 14 amino acids. The V end lost 6 bases, the J end lost 6 bases, and 15 bases lay between the germline ends. Per germline, CDR1 SEHNR and CDR2 FQNEAQ (reference sequence). Complete variable domain (other parts from reference TRBV7-9 and TRBJ2-1): DTGVSQNPRHKITKRGQNVTFRCDPISEHNRLYWYRQTLGQGPEFLTYFQNEAQLEKSRLLSDRFSAERPKGSFSTLEIQRTEQGDSAMYLCASSLGTRPNEQFFGPGTRLTVL.

The V gene is TRBV6-5, the J gene TRBJ1-4; D gene unclear. This CDR3 contains 13 residues. Germline V gene data show CDR1 as MNHEY and CDR2 as SVGAGI. Trimming left V 6 bases short and J 1 base short, with 6 bases between. CDR3 bases: TGTGCCAGCAGGGGGAGAACTAATGAAAAACTGTTTTTT. Amino acids: CASRGRTNEKLFF.

This chain joins TRBV6-5 and TRBJ1-3; no definite D call. Germline V CDR1 and CDR2: MNHEY, SVGAGI. V was trimmed by 0 bases and J by 0 bases, leaving 6 bases between them. The CDR3 is 15 amino acids. CDR3 in DNA: TGTGCCAGCAGTTACTCTCCAGTCTCTGGAAACACCATATATTTT. Translation: CASSYSPVSGNTIYF.

The chain couples TRBV27 to TRBJ2-5, with 9 bases fitting TRBD1. CDR3 length equals 14 residues. Per germline, CDR1 MNHEY and CDR2 SMNVEV (reference sequence). The V segment lost 7 bases and the J segment 4 bases; nucleotides outside the gene matches: 7. CDR3 nucleotide sequence: TGTGCCAGCAATGACAGGGGGTCCGGAGAGACCCAGTACTTC. It specifies CASNDRGSGETQYF.

The chain employs TRBV6-5 and TRBJ1-1; a possible D gene is TRBD1 (6 bases). Trimming removed 4 bases at V and 7 bases at J, with 7 bases between. Germline CDR1 is MNHEY and CDR2 is SVGAGI. The CDR3 covers 11 residues. This CDR3 reads CASSSGVEAFF. DNA for the CDR3: TGTGCCAGCAGTTCAGGGGTTGAAGCTTTCTTT.

The chain links TRBV18 to TRBJ1-2, with 9 bases fitting TRBD1. The CDR3 runs 17 residues. Trimming at V came to 0 bases and at J to 7 bases, leaving 12 bases not matched to a gene. CDR1 is KGHSH, CDR2 LQKENI, per germline. CDR3 coding DNA: TGTGCCAGCTCACCACCCCCCTGGACAGGGGCCGGTGGTGGCTACACCTTC. Protein: CASSPPPWTGAGGGYTF.

This sequence joins TRBV5-5 and TRBJ2-5, with D perhaps TRBD2 (5 bases). The germline CDR1 and CDR2 sequences are SGHKS and YYEKEE (reference sequence). The CDR3 extends over 13 amino acids. Between the trimmed V and J ends, which lost 4 bases and 3 bases, there was a span of 10 bases. Here the CDR3 reads CASSPDGEETQYF. CDR3 bases: TGTGCCAGCAGCCCGGACGGGGAAGAGACCCAGTACTTC.

This clone appeared a few times. V usage is TRBV10-1 and J usage is TRBJ2-7, with D unresolved. V was shortened by 5 bases and J by 5 bases, with 7 bases between the two germline ends. The CDR3 consists of 11 residues. CDR1 is WNHNN and CDR2 is SYGVQD in the germline V gene (reference sequence). CDR3 loop: CASSRGNEQYF. The CDR3 region has the DNA TGCGCCAGCAGTCGAGGTAACGAGCAGTACTTC.

This sequence joins TRBV7-8 and TRBJ2-1; a possible D gene is TRBD1 (6 bases). Germline CDR1 SGHVS, CDR2 FQNEAQ. Trimming left V 5 bases short and J 7 bases short, with 15 bases between. The CDR3 extends over 14 amino acids. The CDR3 DNA sequence: TGTGCCAGCAGCGTACTACAGGGTAAGAATGAGCAGTTCTTC. It is translated as CASSVLQGKNEQFF.

The chain links TRBV5-1 to TRBJ1-4, with 7 bases that match TRBD1. The CDR3 extends over 15 amino acids. Germline lookup yields CDR1 SGHRS and CDR2 YFSETQ. Trimming removed 0 bases from V and 7 bases from J; junction bases left unmatched: 6. In DNA, the CDR3 is TGCGCCAGCAGCTTGGTCGGGACAGCTACTGAAAAACTGTTTTTT. It specifies CASSLVGTATEKLFF. Filled out from reference TRBV5-1 and TRBJ1-4, the complete variable domain reads KAGVTQTPRYLIKTRGQQVTLSCSPISGHRSVSWYQQTPGQGLQFLFEYFSETQRNKGNFPGRFSGRQFSNSRSEMNVSTLELGDSALYLCASSLVGTATEKLFFGSGTQLSVL.

The gene calls are TRBV2 and TRBJ1-1; no reliable D call. The CDR3 consists of 14 residues. CDR1 and CDR2 from the germline V gene are SNHLY and FYNNEI. V lost 4 bases to trimming and J lost 2 bases, with 11 bases between them. The CDR3 DNA is TGTGCCAGCAGTGTCGTAATTTTAAACACTGAAGCTTTCTTT. Residues: CASSVVILNTEAFF.

This clone is a singleton in its sample. The gene calls are TRBV7-3 and TRBJ1-2; 9 bases are shared with TRBD1. In germline, CDR1 is SGHTA, CDR2 FQGTGA. This CDR3 has 16 amino acids. With 3 bases clipped from V and 5 bases from J, the junction kept 10 bases outside the gene matches. DNA of the CDR3: TGTGCCAGCAGCTTGGGGCCACGGGACAGGGAGTATGGCTACACCTTC. Protein product: CASSLGPRDREYGYTF.

The chain employs TRBV19 and TRBJ1-5; 7 bases fit TRBD1. The V gene end was trimmed by 6 bases and the J gene end by 0 bases; junction bases not matched to a gene: 5. From germline, CDR1 is LNHDA and CDR2 SQIVND (reference sequence). The CDR3 has 15 amino acids. The CDR3 nucleotides read TGTGCCAGTAGAGTACAGGGGAATAGCAATCAGCCCCAGCATTTT. Residues: CASRVQGNSNQPQHF.

This rearrangement joins TRBV2 to TRBJ1-2, with D uncertain. This CDR3 spans 15 amino acids. Per germline, CDR1 SNHLY and CDR2 FYNNEI. The ends were cut back, 6 bases at V and 4 bases at J, with 18 bases in the middle. CDR3 coding DNA: TGTGCCAGCAGCGGACGGGAACTCAGAGGCTATGGCTACACCTTC. Translating gives CASSGRELRGYGYTF.

The chain recombines TRBV11-2 with TRBJ1-1; 11 nucleotides line up with TRBD1. Germline V gene data show CDR1 as SGHAT and CDR2 as FQNNGV. This CDR3 is 14 amino acids long. V lost 5 bases, J lost 4 bases, and 3 bases stayed unmatched. In nucleotides, the CDR3 is TGTGCCAGCAGCCAAGGGACAGGGGGCACTGAAGCTTTCTTT. Translation gives CASSQGTGGTEAFF.

The chain is built from TRBV15 and TRBJ2-3, with D possibly being TRBD2 (5 bases). This CDR3 is 13 amino acids long. V was shortened by 1 base and J by 6 bases, with 8 bases between the two germline ends. The germline V gene encodes CDR1 LNHNV and CDR2 YYDKDF (reference sequence). The CDR3 coding sequence is TGTGCCACCAGCAGAGGGCGGGCGGATACGCAGTATTTT. Protein: CATSRGRADTQYF.

The rearrangement uses TRBV7-9 and TRBJ1-2; no definite D call. V was shortened by 1 base and J by 8 bases, with 14 bases between the two germline ends. CDR3 length equals 14 residues. The germline gives CDR1 SEHNR, CDR2 FQNEAQ (reference sequence). CDR3 region: CASSLVPDREGYTF. CDR3 nucleotide sequence: TGTGCCAGCAGCTTAGTTCCTGATCGTGAGGGCTACACCTTC.

This clone was counted a single time. J is TRBJ2-3 and V is TRBV9; no reliable D call. There are 15 residues in the CDR3. From germline, CDR1 is SGDLS and CDR2 YYNGEE. V was clipped by 4 bases and J by 3 bases, with 15 bases between them. In DNA form, the CDR3 reads TGTGCCAGCAGCCCAGGTTTGGCAGATACAGATACGCAGTATTTT. This gives the protein CASSPGLADTDTQYF.

The chain joins TRBV5-6 to TRBJ1-5, with a weak D call TRBD1 (6 bases). Germline assignment: CDR1 SGHDT and CDR2 YYEEEE. V was clipped by 4 bases and J by 2 bases, with 10 bases between them. The CDR3 has 14 amino acids. The CDR3 reads CASSDHRGNQPQHF. CDR3 DNA sequence: TGTGCCAGCAGCGATCACAGGGGCAATCAGCCCCAGCATTTT.

The chain employs TRBV28 and TRBJ1-2; TRBD1 matches at 8 bases. V lost 4 bases, J lost 4 bases, and 8 bases stayed unmatched. The germline V gene encodes CDR1 MDHEN and CDR2 SYDVKM. The CDR3 length is 15 residues. CDR3 in DNA: TGTGCCAGCAGTTCCTCAGGGGGCGCTTCCTATGGCTACACCTTC. This translates into CASSSSGGASYGYTF.

V is TRBV18 and J is TRBJ1-1; 10 bases match TRBD1. The germline V gene encodes CDR1 KGHSH and CDR2 LQKENI. J gave up 7 bases and V 5 bases, and 4 bases lay outside the gene matches. There are 13 residues in the CDR3. For the CDR3, the DNA is TGTGCCAGCTCATTCGGACAGGGGGGTGAAGCTTTCTTT. It yields the protein CASSFGQGGEAFF.

The V and J genes are TRBV28 and TRBJ2-4; 7 bases match TRBD1. This CDR3 comprises 17 residues. V trimming: 4 bases; J trimming: 0 bases; junction bases outside the gene matches: 9. Germline CDR1 reads MDHEN; CDR2 reads SYDVKM. For the CDR3, the DNA is TGTGCCAGCAGTTCCACCGGACAGGAACTAGCCAAAAACATTCAGTACTTC. It yields the protein CASSSTGQELAKNIQYF.